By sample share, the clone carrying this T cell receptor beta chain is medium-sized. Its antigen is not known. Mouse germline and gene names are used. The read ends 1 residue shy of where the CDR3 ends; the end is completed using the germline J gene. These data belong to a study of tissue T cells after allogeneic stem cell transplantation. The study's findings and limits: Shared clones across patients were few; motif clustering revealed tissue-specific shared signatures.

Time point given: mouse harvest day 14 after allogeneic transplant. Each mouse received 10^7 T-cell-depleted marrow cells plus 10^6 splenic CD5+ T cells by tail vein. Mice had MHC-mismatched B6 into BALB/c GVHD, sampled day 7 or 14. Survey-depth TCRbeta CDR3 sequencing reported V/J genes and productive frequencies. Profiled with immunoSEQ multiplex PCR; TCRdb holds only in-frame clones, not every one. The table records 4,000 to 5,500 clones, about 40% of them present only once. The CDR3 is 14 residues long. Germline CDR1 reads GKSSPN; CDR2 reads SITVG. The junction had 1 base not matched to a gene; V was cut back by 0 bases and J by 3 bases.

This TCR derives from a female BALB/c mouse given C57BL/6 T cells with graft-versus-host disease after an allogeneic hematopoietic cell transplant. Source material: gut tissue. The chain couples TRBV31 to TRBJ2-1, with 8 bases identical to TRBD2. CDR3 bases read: TGTGCCTGGAGTCTCACTGGGGGCTATGCTGAGCAGTTC. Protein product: CAWSLTGGYAEQF. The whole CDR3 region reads CAWSLTGGYAEQFF.